A selection of T cell receptor beta chains follows, all from one sample in a study of preoperative IRX-2 immunotherapy in early breast cancer. The assay was immunoSEQ multiplex PCR, and TCRdb's table has in-frame clones only and misses some. The sample carries some 22,000 clones, approximately 90% recorded once. Specimen: tumor tissue, collected after IRX-2 immunotherapy. The receptor source for this set is a human donor with breast cancer. The CDR3 runs from the conserved cysteine through the conserved F or W. The D gene is left open where the match is weak. Clone sizes are given selectively: once, few, many, or a class where the clone is expanded.

CDR3	DNA	size	V	length	J	D
CASSVEMNTEAFF	TGTGCCAGCAGCGTGGAAATGAACACTGAAGCTTTCTTT	NA	TRBV7-7	13	TRBJ1-1	NA
CASSPNSRHLNTEAFF	TGTGCCAGCTCACCGAACAGCAGACACTTGAACACTGAAGCTTTCTTT	NA	TRBV18	16	TRBJ1-1	NA
CASSYDKVEGQPQHF	TGTGCCAGCAGTTATGATAAGGTAGAGGGTCAGCCCCAGCATTTT	NA	TRBV6-5	15	TRBJ1-5	NA
CSVEDRYEQYF	TGCAGCGTTGAAGATCGTTACGAGCAGTACTTC	NA	TRBV29-1	11	TRBJ2-7	NA
CASGIYEQYF	TGTGCCAGCGGTATCTACGAGCAGTACTTC	NA	TRBV2	10	TRBJ2-7	NA
CASSVLDSSNTGELFF	TGTGCCAGCAGCGTCCTGGACAGCTCGAACACCGGGGAGCTGTTTTTT	NA	TRBV9	16	TRBJ2-2	NA
CASSRLAGERNEQFF	TGCGCCAGCAGTCGATTAGCGGGAGAACGAAATGAGCAGTTCTTC	NA	TRBV4-1	15	TRBJ2-1	TRBD2
CASSAHLSGTEAFF	TGTGCCAGCAGCGCCCACCTATCAGGAACTGAAGCTTTCTTT	once	TRBV9	14	TRBJ1-1	NA
CASSSSGQSSYNEQFF	TGTGCCAGCAGTTCATCCGGACAGAGCTCCTACAATGAGCAGTTCTTC	NA	TRBV28	16	TRBJ2-1	NA
CAIGTSDSYEQYF	TGTGCCATCGGGACTAGCGACTCCTACGAGCAGTACTTC	NA	TRBV10-3	13	TRBJ2-7	TRBD2
CASSDGQPKLFF	TGTGCCAGCAGTGACGGACAGCCTAAACTGTTTTTT	NA	TRBV2	12	TRBJ1-4	NA
CASSGRQGRSGGNTIYF	TGTGCCAGTAGTGGAAGACAGGGCAGGTCGGGAGGAAACACCATATATTTT	NA	TRBV19	17	TRBJ1-3	TRBD1
CAWSKAGTWGQYF	TGTGCCTGGAGTAAAGCGGGGACTTGGGGGCAGTATTTT	NA	TRBV30	13	TRBJ2-3	TRBD2
CASSPRTGTSNQPQHF	TGTGCCAGCTCACCAAGGACAGGGACAAGCAATCAGCCCCAGCATTTT	NA	TRBV18	16	TRBJ1-5	TRBD1
CASSLLAGRYKEKLFF	TGTGCCAGTAGTTTATTGGCCGGGCGATACAAGGAAAAACTGTTTTTT	NA	TRBV19	16	TRBJ1-4	NA
CAITPEAGTGKTF	TGTGCCATCACCCCGGAGGCCGGGACAGGGAAAACCTTC	NA	TRBV10-3	13	TRBJ1-2	TRBD1
CASKPGQDYEQYF	TGTGCCAGCAAGCCGGGACAGGACTACGAGCAGTACTTC	NA	TRBV28	13	TRBJ2-7	TRBD1
CASRQSNYGYTF	TGTGCCAGCAGACAGTCTAACTATGGCTACACCTTC	NA	TRBV6-5	12	TRBJ1-2	NA
CSASTDTQYF	TGCAGTGCTAGCACAGATACGCAGTATTTT	NA	TRBV20-1	10	TRBJ2-3	NA
CSATRSDTQYF	TGCAGTGCCACCCGTTCAGATACGCAGTATTTT	NA	TRBV20-1	11	TRBJ2-3	NA
CASSLPLAGGRYEQYF	TGTGCCAGCAGCCTCCCCCTAGCGGGAGGGAGGTACGAGCAGTACTTC	NA	TRBV5-6	16	TRBJ2-7	TRBD2
CASSLESSTDTQYF	TGTGCCAGCAGCTTGGAGTCGTCCACAGATACGCAGTATTTT	NA	TRBV5-4	14	TRBJ2-3	NA
CASSLADRNQPQHF	TGTGCCAGCAGCTTAGCGGACCGCAATCAGCCCCAGCATTTT	NA	TRBV7-8	14	TRBJ1-5	NA
CASSVGQGTDTQYF	TGTGCCAGCAGTGTTGGGCAGGGCACAGATACGCAGTATTTT	NA	TRBV6-1	14	TRBJ2-3	NA
CASSPGLASYEQYF	TGTGCCAGCAGCCCGGGACTAGCGTCGTACGAGCAGTACTTC	NA	TRBV7-2	14	TRBJ2-7	TRBD2
CASSVLDPSGELFF	TGTGCCAGCAGTGTCCTAGACCCAAGCGGGGAGCTGTTTTTT	few	TRBV6-1	14	TRBJ2-2	NA
CASSVTSGGVETQYF	TGCGCCAGCAGTGTAACTAGCGGGGGGGTGGAGACCCAGTACTTC	NA	TRBV10-2	15	TRBJ2-5	TRBD2
CASTRGLAGSYEQYF	TGTGCCAGCACCAGGGGACTAGCGGGATCCTACGAGCAGTACTTC	NA	TRBV6-1	15	TRBJ2-7	TRBD2
CASSSDGQNTEAFF	TGCGCCAGCAGCTCCGACGGACAGAACACTGAAGCTTTCTTT	NA	TRBV5-1	14	TRBJ1-1	NA
CASSFRAYNEQFF	TGTGCCAGCAGCTTTCGCGCCTACAATGAGCAGTTCTTC	NA	TRBV5-6	13	TRBJ2-1	NA
CASSDLLAGGRETQYF	TGTGCCAGCAGTGATTTGCTAGCGGGGGGGCGAGAGACCCAGTACTTC	once	TRBV2	16	TRBJ2-5	TRBD2
CASSLAGDRKAFF	TGTGCCAGCAGCTTAGCCGGGGACAGAAAAGCTTTCTTT	NA	TRBV11-2	13	TRBJ1-1	TRBD1
CASSEDGKMTSGANVLTF	TGCGCCAGCAGTGAGGATGGCAAAATGACCTCTGGGGCCAACGTCCTGACTTTC	NA	TRBV23-1	18	TRBJ2-6	NA
CASSLASGTDYGYTF	TGCGCCAGCAGCTTGGCCAGCGGGACTGATTATGGCTACACCTTC	NA	TRBV5-1	15	TRBJ1-2	NA
CASSESPGAKNIQYF	TGCGCCAGCAGTGAGTCCCCGGGCGCGAAAAACATTCAGTACTTC	NA	TRBV10-1	15	TRBJ2-4	NA
CASSLGQGPYEQYF	TGTGCCAGCAGCTTGGGTCAGGGCCCCTACGAGCAGTACTTC	NA	TRBV5-4	14	TRBJ2-7	NA
CASSDRAGGSSYEQYF	TGCGCCAGCAGTGATAGGGCGGGAGGGTCCTCCTACGAGCAGTACTTC	NA	TRBV10-2	16	TRBJ2-7	TRBD2
CASSSRGTETYEQYF	TGCGCCAGCAGTTCCCGGGGGACAGAAACCTACGAGCAGTACTTC	NA	TRBV5-1	15	TRBJ2-7	NA
CASSRSWGGGNTIYF	TGTGCCAGCAGTAGGTCTTGGGGCGGTGGAAACACCATATATTTT	NA	TRBV6-6	15	TRBJ1-3	NA
CASSQLAGVNTEAFF	TGCGCCAGCAGCCAATTAGCGGGAGTAAACACTGAAGCTTTCTTT	NA	TRBV4-1	15	TRBJ1-1	NA
CASSLNGAIPDTQYF	TGTGCCAGCAGTTTAAATGGGGCGATCCCAGATACGCAGTATTTT	NA	TRBV27	15	TRBJ2-3	NA
CASSLTGGNYGYTF	TGCGCCAGCAGCCTCACAGGGGGCAACTATGGCTACACCTTC	NA	TRBV4-1	14	TRBJ1-2	TRBD1
CASSYGSIYTEAFF	TGTGCCAGCAGTTACGGGTCCATTTACACTGAAGCTTTCTTT	NA	TRBV6-5	14	TRBJ1-1	NA
CASSLIGGTYNEQFF	TGTGCCAGCAGCTTGATCGGGGGGACCTACAATGAGCAGTTCTTC	NA	TRBV5-4	15	TRBJ2-1	TRBD2
CATRRSGTSTDTQYF	TGTGCCACCCGACGCAGCGGGACTAGCACAGATACGCAGTATTTT	NA	TRBV10-3	15	TRBJ2-3	TRBD2
CASIESGSAQQYF	TGTGCCAGCATCGAGTCGGGATCTGCGCAGCAGTACTTC	NA	TRBV6-5	13	TRBJ2-5	NA
CASSLGGGNYGYTF	TGTGCCAGCAGCTTAGGCGGGGGTAACTATGGCTACACCTTC	NA	TRBV7-9	14	TRBJ1-2	NA